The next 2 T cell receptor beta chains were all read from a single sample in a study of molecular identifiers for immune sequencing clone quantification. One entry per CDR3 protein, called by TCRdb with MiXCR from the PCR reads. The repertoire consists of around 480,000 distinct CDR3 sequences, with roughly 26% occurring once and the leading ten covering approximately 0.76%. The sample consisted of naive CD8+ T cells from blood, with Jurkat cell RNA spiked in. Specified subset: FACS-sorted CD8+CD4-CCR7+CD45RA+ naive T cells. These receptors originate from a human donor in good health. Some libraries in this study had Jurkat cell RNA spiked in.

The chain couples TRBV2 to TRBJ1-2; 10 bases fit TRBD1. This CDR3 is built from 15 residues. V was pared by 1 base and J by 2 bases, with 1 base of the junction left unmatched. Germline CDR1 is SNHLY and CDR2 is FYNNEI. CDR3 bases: TGTGCCAGCAGTGAAGTGGACAGGGGGAACTATGGCTACACCTTC. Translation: CASSEVDRGNYGYTF.

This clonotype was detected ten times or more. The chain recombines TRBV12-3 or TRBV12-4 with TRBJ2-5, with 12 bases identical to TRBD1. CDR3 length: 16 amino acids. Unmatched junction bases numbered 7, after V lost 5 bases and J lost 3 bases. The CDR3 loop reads CASSPSGTGGEETQYF. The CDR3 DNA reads TGTGCCAGCAGTCCCTCAGGGACAGGGGGCGAAGAGACCCAGTACTTC.